The following is a TCR beta chain sequence with its context. Data came from immunoSEQ multiplex PCR; TCRdb stores just in-frame clones and leaves some out. The sample includes roughly 1 million clones, about 80% of them seen just once. V shed 0 bases and J 2 bases; nucleotides not matched to a gene: 6. The CDR3 covers 17 residues. The germline CDR1 and CDR2 sequences are SGDLS and YYNGEE. This record belongs to a study of shared clonotypes between healthy human individuals. Sequencing input: memory CD4+ T cells sorted from blood. Documented subset: CD45RA-negative fraction. The chain has TRBV9 and TRBJ2-1; 9 bases agree with TRBD1. The sequence came from a man aged 18 to 29 in good health. Here the CDR3 reads CASSVGGTGPTYNEQFF. The CDR3 DNA sequence: TGTGCCAGCAGCGTAGGGGGGACAGGGCCAACCTACAATGAGCAGTTCTTC.